The T cell receptor beta chain described here comes from a study of cytomegalovirus exposure and HLA in healthy donors. The PCR ran on 60 Vbeta and 13 Jbeta primers. Generated by immunoSEQ multiplex PCR, the TCRdb table keeps only in-frame clones and is missing some. This specimen shows about 110,000 clones; the ten leading clones hold 0.45% to 0.6%. Concerning this clone: One end of the junction does not line up with germline, which may come from a read error.

This CDR3 is built from 15 residues. The V gene's germline CDR1 is SSHAT and CDR2 FNYEAQ (reference sequence). The chain is built from TRBV7-7 and TRBJ2-3; 7 nucleotides match TRBD1. The TCR was taken from a man aged 50 to 60 in good health and CMV-seronegative. The specimen was PBMCs. The CDR3, as DNA: TGTGCTAGCAGCCTAAGACAGGGAGCCACAGATACGCAGTATTTT. Its protein product is CASSLRQGATDTQYF. Looking up the rest from reference TRBV7-7 and TRBJ2-3 gives the full variable domain: GAGVSQSPRYKVTKRGQDVTLRCDPISSHATLYWYQQALGQGPEFLTYFNYEAQPDKSGLPSDRFSAERPEGSISTLTIQRTEQRDSAMYRCASSLRQGATDTQYFGPGTRLTVL.